Each of the 25 T cell receptor beta chains below was sequenced from the same sample in a study of pediatric ulcerative colitis. Profiled with immunoSEQ multiplex PCR; TCRdb holds only in-frame clones, not every one. The profile covers several thousand clones, with 80% to 90% appearing a single time and just over 2% taken by the ten largest. Material for sequencing was blood. The receptors were gathered from a boy aged 5-17 years with mild ulcerative colitis.

V and J are TRBV30 and TRBJ1-6; 7 nucleotides agree with TRBD1. The V and J ends lost 1 base and 6 bases, in that order; junction bases with no gene match: 12. The CDR3 extends over 17 amino acids. The germline V gene has CDR1 GTSNPN and CDR2 SVGIG (reference sequence). The CDR3 region has the DNA TGTGCCTGGAGTGCACTATCGTCGACAGGGCCTAATTCACCCCTCCACTTT. It is translated as CAWSALSSTGPNSPLHF.

The chain joins TRBV18 to TRBJ1-5; 10 bases fit TRBD1. V shed 2 bases and J 7 bases; nucleotides not matched to a gene: 14. Germline V gene lookup returns CDR1 KGHSH and CDR2 LQKENI. This CDR3 is built from 18 residues. The chain's CDR3 is CASSPEYSGQGWIQPQHF. The CDR3, as DNA: TGTGCCAGCTCACCAGAGTACTCGGGACAGGGGTGGATACAGCCCCAGCATTTT.

This chain connects TRBV6-5 to TRBJ2-7, with D maybe TRBD2 (5 bases). Trimming removed 4 bases from V and 13 bases from J, with 20 bases in between. Germline assignment: CDR1 MNHEY and CDR2 SVGAGI. The CDR3 spans 13 residues. In DNA, the CDR3 is TGTGCCAGCAGTTCCCCCGGCCGGGAAGTTTGTTACTTC. Protein sequence: CASSSPGREVCYF.

The chain uses TRBV4-1 and TRBJ1-4, with a possible D match to TRBD1 (6 bases). V gave up 4 bases and J gave up 14 bases, with 26 bases separating them. Germline loops: CDR1 MGHRA, CDR2 YSYEKL. The CDR3 consists of 16 residues. This CDR3 reads CASSPRGARSRVSLFF. For the CDR3, the DNA is TGCGCCAGCAGCCCGCGGGGGGCGCGGAGCCGGGTTTCTCTGTTTTTT.

The genes are TRBV7-9 and TRBJ1-2; the match to TRBD1 covers 8 bases. Germline CDR1 SEHNR, CDR2 FQNEAQ (reference sequence). V lost 1 base, J lost 2 bases, and 6 bases stayed unmatched. This CDR3 region has 16 residues. The CDR3 protein is CASSLGGQGANYGYTF. CDR3 nucleotide sequence: TGTGCCAGCAGCTTAGGGGGCCAGGGGGCAAACTATGGCTACACCTTC.

The rearrangement joins TRBV28 to TRBJ1-1, with a possible D match to TRBD1 (5 bases). The V end was cut by 5 bases, the J end by 2 bases, with 15 bases between. Germline V gene data show CDR1 as MDHEN and CDR2 as SYDVKM. The CDR3 totals 15 residues. The CDR3 loop reads CASSPFWGDNTEAFF. The CDR3 nucleotides are TGTGCCAGCAGTCCCTTCTGGGGGGATAACACTGAAGCTTTCTTT.

This chain connects TRBV6-5 to TRBJ1-3; no reliable D call. The germline V gene has CDR1 MNHEY and CDR2 SVGAGI. This CDR3 is built from 13 residues. Trimming removed 0 bases from V and 4 bases from J, with 4 bases in between. The CDR3 coding sequence is TGTGCCAGCAGTTACTCCGGGGGAAACACCATATATTTT. It is translated as CASSYSGGNTIYF.

The rearrangement joins TRBV19 to TRBJ1-5; D may be TRBD1 (6 bases). V gave up 9 bases and J gave up 5 bases, with 17 bases separating them. The CDR3 is 14 residues long. From germline, CDR1 is LNHDA and CDR2 SQIVND (reference sequence). CDR3 nucleotide sequence: TGTGCCAGCTCAATGGGGCAGGGGTATCAGCCCCAGCATTTT. The encoded protein is CASSMGQGYQPQHF.

The chain recombines TRBV2 with TRBJ1-1; 8 bases map to TRBD1. The J segment lost 1 base and the V segment lost 9 bases, leaving 4 bases of the junction unmatched. CDR3 length: 13 amino acids. From germline, CDR1 is SNHLY and CDR2 FYNNEI. CDR3 amino acids: CASDRGWNTEAFF. The CDR3 DNA reads as TGTGCCAGTGACAGGGGTTGGAACACTGAAGCTTTCTTT.

This clone has just one count. This sequence joins TRBV7-6 and TRBJ2-1, with TRBD2 matching over 9 bases. Germline V gene data show CDR1 as SGHVS and CDR2 as FNYEAQ. The CDR3 length is 15 residues. The J segment lost 4 bases and the V segment lost 5 bases, leaving 6 bases of the junction unmatched. CDR3 sequence (DNA): TGTGCCAGCAGCCTACTAGCGGGCACATACAATGAGCAGTTCTTC. It translates to CASSLLAGTYNEQFF.

In DNA form, the CDR3 reads TGTGCCAGTAATTTTGGGAGCGAAGGAGGGACAGATACGCAGTATTTT. This translates into CASNFGSEGGTDTQYF. The rearrangement links TRBV28 to TRBJ2-3; D is possibly TRBD2 (6 bases). Germline V gene lookup returns CDR1 MDHEN and CDR2 SYDVKM. Trimming stripped 9 bases from V and 3 bases from J, with 22 bases between. The CDR3 is 16 residues long.

The rearrangement links TRBV28 to TRBJ2-3, with a possible D match to TRBD1 (5 bases). Germline V lookup: CDR1 MDHEN, CDR2 SYDVKM. This CDR3 region has 16 residues. V was clipped by 5 bases and J by 1 base, with 16 bases between them. The CDR3 sequence is CASSDLWGPGTDTQYF. The CDR3, as DNA: TGTGCCAGCAGTGACCTTTGGGGCCCCGGCACAGATACGCAGTATTTT.

V gene TRBV5-1 combines with J gene TRBJ1-2, with no clear D. The CDR3 spans 13 residues. Germline V lookup: CDR1 SGHRS, CDR2 YFSETQ. V lost 0 bases and J 8 bases, leaving 11 bases between the germline ends. The CDR3: CASSLEWSRGYTF. The CDR3 DNA reads as TGCGCCAGCAGCTTGGAATGGAGTCGGGGCTACACCTTC.

This clone has a single count. The chain employs TRBV5-4 and TRBJ2-7; the D is unclear. The CDR3 contains 15 residues. CDR1 and CDR2 from the germline V gene are SGHNT and YYREEE (reference sequence). V gave up 2 bases and J gave up 4 bases, with 16 bases separating them. CDR3 sequence reads: CASSFLSTGRYEQYF. The CDR3, as DNA: TGTGCCAGCAGCTTCCTGTCGACTGGCAGGTACGAGCAGTACTTC.

The chain has TRBV12-5 and TRBJ2-1, with 9 bases fitting TRBD2. The ends lost 1 base at V and 4 bases at J; junction bases unmatched: 5. The germline CDR1 and CDR2 sequences are LGHNT and FRNRAP. The CDR3 runs 16 residues. For the CDR3, the DNA is TGTGCTAGTGGTTTGGCCCTAGCGGGGTCTTACAATGAGCAGTTCTTC. Amino acid sequence: CASGLALAGSYNEQFF.

This sequence joins TRBV28 and TRBJ1-6; a possible D gene is TRBD1 (6 bases). Trimming took 2 bases from V and 8 from J, leaving 10 bases between them. CDR3 length: 14 residues. Germline CDR1 is MDHEN and CDR2 is SYDVKM. The CDR3 region is CASSLEQGYSPLHF. DNA of the CDR3: TGTGCCAGCAGTTTAGAACAGGGTTATTCACCCCTCCACTTT.

The J gene is TRBJ1-6, the V gene TRBV5-1, with D maybe TRBD1 (5 bases). This CDR3 region has 15 residues. Germline V gives CDR1 SGHRS, CDR2 YFSETQ. The ends were cut back, 4 bases at V and 7 bases at J, with 15 bases in the middle. CDR3 in DNA: TGCGCCAGCAGCATAGGGAGGGGAGGGAATTCACCCCTCCACTTT. This sequence encodes CASSIGRGGNSPLHF.

The DNA for the CDR3 is TGTGCCAGCAACCGTTGGGGGCTGAGCAATCAGCCCCAGCATTTT. Amino acids: CASNRWGLSNQPQHF. The chain has TRBV28 and TRBJ1-5, with a tentative D call TRBD1 (6 bases). This CDR3 spans 15 amino acids. Trimming took 7 bases from V and 1 from J, leaving 14 bases between them. CDR1 MDHEN and CDR2 SYDVKM come from the germline V gene.

CDR3 DNA sequence: TGCGCCAGCAGGACACGGACACAGTCAGATACGCAGTATTTT. It specifies CASRTRTQSDTQYF. The chain combines TRBV4-1 with TRBJ2-3, with D possibly TRBD1 on 5 matching bases. The CDR3 is made up of 14 amino acids. Germline V CDR1 and CDR2: MGHRA, YSYEKL. Trimming pared 6 bases from V and 4 bases from J, leaving 14 bases between.

This clone has only one observation. This same CDR3 is encoded by further DNA sequences in the sample. The chain recombines TRBV27 with TRBJ2-7; no clear D gene. Trimming took 5 bases from V and 4 from J, leaving 15 bases between them. In germline, CDR1 is MNHEY, CDR2 SMNVEV (reference sequence). CDR3 size: 14 residues. Here the CDR3 reads CASSAAETRYEQYF. The DNA of the CDR3 is TGTGCCAGCAGTGCCGCCGAGACAAGGTACGAGCAGTACTTC.

The chain links TRBV7-6 to TRBJ2-3; TRBD2 matches at 13 bases. The CDR3 covers 18 residues. V lost 5 bases, J lost 1 base, and 9 bases stayed unmatched. Germline CDR1 reads SGHVS; CDR2 reads FNYEAQ. The CDR3 DNA reads as TGTGCCAGCAGCCCCCGGACTAGCGGGAGAGGCGGCACAGATACGCAGTATTTT. This gives the protein CASSPRTSGRGGTDTQYF.

The chain links TRBV19 to TRBJ2-5; possibly TRBD2 for D (6 bases). Germline CDR1 is LNHDA and CDR2 is SQIVND (reference sequence). The CDR3 totals 16 residues. Trimming shortened V by 5 bases and J by 1 base, and 17 bases separated the two germline ends. The CDR3 region is CASSAYTLAAQETQYF. In DNA, the CDR3 is TGTGCCAGTAGTGCATACACCTTAGCGGCCCAAGAGACCCAGTACTTC.

The J gene is TRBJ1-6, the V gene TRBV14, with no clear D. Germline lookup yields CDR1 SGHDN and CDR2 FVKESK. Trimming took off 1 base at V and 10 bases at J, with 8 bases between the two ends. This CDR3 has 13 amino acids. The CDR3 spells CASSQVDGSPLHF. CDR3 DNA: TGTGCCAGCAGCCAAGTGGACGGGTCACCCCTCCACTTT.

The CDR3 sequence: CASSDSWETGELFF. CDR3 coding DNA: TGTGCCAGCAGTGACTCCTGGGAGACCGGGGAGCTGTTTTTT. This sequence joins TRBV6-4 and TRBJ2-2; D is perhaps TRBD2 (5 bases). The CDR3 is 14 residues long. Germline assignment: CDR1 MRHNA and CDR2 SNTAGT. The V end was cut by 0 bases, the J end by 5 bases, with 7 bases between.

The chain is built from TRBV19 and TRBJ2-5; the D gene is possibly TRBD2 (5 bases). The CDR3 totals 15 residues. The germline V gene encodes CDR1 LNHDA and CDR2 SQIVND (reference sequence). V lost 2 bases, J lost 4 bases, and 14 bases lay in between. Here the CDR3 reads CASSIIGGRGETQYF. The CDR3 DNA sequence: TGTGCCAGTAGTATAATCGGCGGCCGGGGAGAGACCCAGTACTTC. Based on the CDR3 plus reference TRBV19 and TRBJ2-5, the full variable domain is DGGITQSPKYLFRKEGQNVTLSCEQNLNHDAMYWYRQDPGQGLRLIYYSQIVNDFQKGDIAEGYSVSREKKESFPLTVTSAQKNPTAFYLCASSIIGGRGETQYFGPGTRLLVL.